The rows below give T cell receptor beta chains drawn from one sample of a study of Graves' ophthalmopathy and Graves' hyperthyroidism. TCRdb reprocessed the multiplex PCR reads via MiXCR and lists one record per CDR3 protein. The sample has 900,000 to 1,200,000 distinct CDR3 sequences; 35% to 40% are singletons. The sequenced sample consisted of peripheral blood or thyroid tissue (not recorded which). The origin of the receptors is an adult man with Graves' hyperthyroidism. Both conserved end residues are part of each CDR3. A D gene is named only where the DNA matches it firmly. Clone size appears in some rows only: once, few, many, or a class for an expanded clone.

TGTGCCAGCAGCCGGGACAGCGACTATGGCTACACCTTC | CASSRDSDYGYTF | TRBV6-5 | NA | TRBD1 | TRBJ1-2
TGCGCCAGCAGCCAAGGAGGGGTTGGGGCCAACGTCCTGACTTTC | CASSQGGVGANVLTF | TRBV4-3 | few | NA | TRBJ2-6
TGCGCCAGCAGTCGCGGGGACAGCTCCTACGAGCAGTACTTC | CASSRGDSSYEQYF | TRBV10-1 | many | NA | TRBJ2-7
TGTGCCAGCAGTGAAAGTAGAAAGGTTGAAGCTTTCTTT | CASSESRKVEAFF | TRBV6-5 | many | NA | TRBJ1-1
TGTGCCACCAATACAGGGGGGGCCTCGAACACTGAAGCTTTCTTT | CATNTGGASNTEAFF | TRBV15 | NA | TRBD1 | TRBJ1-1
TGTGCCAGCAGCGTAGCCCCACGGACAGGGGGTTTGGAGACCCAGTACTTC | CASSVAPRTGGLETQYF | TRBV9 | many | TRBD1 | TRBJ2-5
TGTGCCAGCTCCCCGCTCAGCGGCGACCAAGAGACCCAGTACTTC | CASSPLSGDQETQYF | TRBV18 | few | NA | TRBJ2-5
TGTGCCAGCAGTTATCAGGGGCCAGATTCACCCCTCCACTTT | CASSYQGPDSPLHF | TRBV12-3/TRBV12-4 | once | NA | TRBJ1-6
TGTGCCAGCAGTTTCGGCAGGGGGACTTCACCCCTCCACTTT | CASSFGRGTSPLHF | TRBV12-3/TRBV12-4 | many | TRBD1 | TRBJ1-6
TGTGCCAGCAGCCGCTGGACTAATGAAAAACTGTTTTTT | CASSRWTNEKLFF | TRBV11-1 | NA | NA | TRBJ1-4
TGCAGTGCTAGACCGGACAGATCTATGGGCTACACCTTC | CSARPDRSMGYTF | TRBV20-1 | NA | NA | TRBJ1-2
TGTGCCAGCAGCCGGGACTCATTTAGAGGGACCCAGTACTTC | CASSRDSFRGTQYF | TRBV7-9 | many | NA | TRBJ2-5
TGCAGCGTTCGCGGGGAGACCTACGAGCAGTACTTC | CSVRGETYEQYF | TRBV29-1 | few | NA | TRBJ2-7
TGTGCCATCAGTGCAATTCAGCCCGGAAACACCATATATTTT | CAISAIQPGNTIYF | TRBV10-3 | many | NA | TRBJ1-3
TGCAGTGCTAGAGGCAGGGGTTTCAACTATGGCTACACCTTC | CSARGRGFNYGYTF | TRBV20-1 | NA | NA | TRBJ1-2
TGTGCCAGCAGTCGGGTCAGGCAGCCCCAGCATTTT | CASSRVRQPQHF | TRBV28 | NA | NA | TRBJ1-5
TGTGCCTGGAGTGAGGGACAGGGGGTCACCGGGGAGCTGTTTTTT | CAWSEGQGVTGELFF | TRBV30 | few | TRBD1 | TRBJ2-2
TGCAGCGCCCGAGACAATAACTATGGCTACACCTTC | CSARDNNYGYTF | TRBV20-1 | many | NA | TRBJ1-2
TGCGCCAGCAGCCAAGTAGGGGACAGGGGGCGCGGGTATCAGCCCCAGCATTTT | CASSQVGDRGRGYQPQHF | TRBV25-1 | NA | TRBD1 | TRBJ1-5
TGTGCCAGCAGACTCAAACAGGGGGCGGCACCCCTCCACTTT | CASRLKQGAAPLHF | TRBV12-3/TRBV12-4 | few | TRBD1 | TRBJ1-6
TGTGCCTGTCAACGGGCTATGATTCTGGAGCAGTACTTC | CACQRAMILEQYF | TRBV30 | NA | NA | TRBJ2-7
TGCAGTGCCCACTCCGGGCAGGTTAACTATGGCTACACCTTC | CSAHSGQVNYGYTF | TRBV20-1 | few | NA | TRBJ1-2
TGTGCTAGAGGCCCGGGCGCGGGTAACTATGGCTACACCTTC | CARGPGAGNYGYTF | TRBV2 | NA | NA | TRBJ1-2
TGCGCCAGCAGCTTGACAGGGTCGATCGAAGAAAAACTGTTTTTT | CASSLTGSIEEKLFF | TRBV5-1 | few | NA | TRBJ1-4
TGTGCCGGCAGTTACGCGGCAGGTTGGAATTCACCCCTCCACTTT | CAGSYAAGWNSPLHF | TRBV6-5 | NA | NA | TRBJ1-6
TGTGCCAGCACCGACAGGTCAGACACCGGGGAGCTGTTTTTT | CASTDRSDTGELFF | TRBV9 | many | NA | TRBJ2-2
TGTGCCAGCAGCTTAGTTGACAGGGGCTCCTACGAGCAGTACTTC | CASSLVDRGSYEQYF | TRBV7-9 | many | TRBD1 | TRBJ2-7
TGTGCCAGCAGGGGAACAGGGACAGGGACTGAAGCTTTCTTT | CASRGTGTGTEAFF | TRBV25-1 | many | TRBD1 | TRBJ1-1
TGTGCCAGCAGTTTGTCGGTCCAGGGGAACTATGGCTACACCTTC | CASSLSVQGNYGYTF | TRBV12-3/TRBV12-4 | NA | NA | TRBJ1-2
TGCAGCGGGACGGTGGGATACGAGCAGTACTTC | CSGTVGYEQYF | TRBV29-1 | NA | NA | TRBJ2-7
TGCGCCAGCAGTCTTACAAGAAGCAATCAGCCCCAGCATTTT | CASSLTRSNQPQHF | TRBV12-3/TRBV12-4 | many | NA | TRBJ1-5
TGTGCCAGCAGCTTAGGAGGACAGGGGCAAGAGGCCCAGTACTTC | CASSLGGQGQEAQYF | TRBV7-9 | NA | TRBD1 | TRBJ2-5
TGCAGCGTTGAAGGTGCCGGGTCCGGGGGATCGAGCTCCTACGAGCAGTACTTC | CSVEGAGSGGSSSYEQYF | TRBV29-1 | many | NA | TRBJ2-7
TGTGCCATCAGTGAGTCGATGGGCACAGTGAACACTGAAGCTTTCTTT | CAISESMGTVNTEAFF | TRBV10-3 | many | NA | TRBJ1-1
TGTGCCACCGGACAGGGGGCACAAGAGCAGTACTTC | CATGQGAQEQYF | TRBV15 | NA | TRBD1 | TRBJ2-7
TGTGCCAGCAGCTTAGCCCCGAACTCACCCGGGGCCCTAAGGACTGAAGCTTTCTTT | CASSLAPNSPGALRTEAFF | TRBV7-2 | many | NA | TRBJ1-1
TGCAGCGGGGCGGGCCAAGAGACCCAGTACTTC | CSGAGQETQYF | TRBV29-1 | many | NA | TRBJ2-5
TGTGCCACCAGCCACGCAGGGGGTTTCTACGAGCAGTACTTC | CATSHAGGFYEQYF | TRBV15 | many | TRBD1 | TRBJ2-7
TGTGCCAGCAGTGACTCTAGGGACAGGGGGAACAGAGCTTTCTTT | CASSDSRDRGNRAFF | TRBV6-5 | few | TRBD1 | TRBJ1-1
TGTGCCAGCAGTGAATGGACAGGGAGGACTGAAGCTTTCTTT | CASSEWTGRTEAFF | TRBV25-1 | many | TRBD1 | TRBJ1-1
TGTGCCAGCAGCTTCCGGGACAGGCGAGCTAACTATGGCTACACCTTC | CASSFRDRRANYGYTF | TRBV7-9 | NA | TRBD1 | TRBJ1-2
TGTGCCACCAGCAGAGGTGGACAGGGGGACTACGAGCAGTACTTC | CATSRGGQGDYEQYF | TRBV15 | many | TRBD1 | TRBJ2-7
TGTGCCAGCAGTGACCGGGACAGGGGTGAGGAGTACTTC | CASSDRDRGEEYF | TRBV7-8 | NA | TRBD1 | TRBJ2-7
NA | CASSQGLSSGQPQHF | TRBV11-2 | few | NA | TRBJ1-5
TGTGCCAGCAGCTTCGGGACAGGGGTAACCGGGGAGCTGTTTTTT | CASSFGTGVTGELFF | TRBV7-2 | many | TRBD1 | TRBJ2-2